The sequence of this TCR beta chain was determined in a study of T-cell memory formation after mild COVID-19. Study details: TCR clusters were mostly confined to one donor each.

In the case of this clonotype: Its antigen is as yet unknown.

Overall study results and limits: Some SARS-CoV-2-responding clones were already detected in memory before infection.

J lost 6 bases, V lost 0 bases, and 8 bases had no gene match. CDR1 is SGHKS and CDR2 is YYEKEE in the germline V gene (reference sequence). The CDR3 sequence is 17 residues long. From the 5' RACE reads, TCRdb called clonotypes with MiXCR, one entry per CDR3 protein. The sample includes approximately 430,000 distinct CDR3 sequences, about a quarter of them seen just once. The specimen sequenced was PBMCs or a T cell subset sorted from them (not recorded which). The chain combines TRBV5-5 with TRBJ2-2, with TRBD2 identical over 10 bases. The receptor was isolated from an adult woman who had mild COVID-19 (a few samples of this study predate the infection). Cell type and time point are not known. The CDR3 nucleotides are TGTGCCAGCAGCTTGGCTAACCAGCGGGGGGGCGCCGGGGAGCTGTTTTTT. It specifies CASSLANQRGGAGELFF.